This T cell receptor (beta chain) was documented in a study of T cells in Graves' hyperthyroidism and ophthalmopathy (dated by TCRdb to about 2019). General notes on the study: Peripheral blood was sampled at the time of initial diagnosis, prior to any treatment. To identify TCR V-J signatures that set the groups apart, the researchers used a discovery cohort of more than 95 patients, made up of under 45 with Graves' ophthalmopathy and some 60 with stable Graves' hyperthyroidism. Whether ophthalmopathy could be predicted prospectively was tested in an independent validation cohort made up of under 20 hyperthyroidism patients plus 17 patients who later progressed to ophthalmopathy. The roughly 90 discovery patients were divided at random into training and test sets in a 7:3 ratio. In addition, the study compared T-cell repertoires in thyroid tissue and in blood from a handful of Graves' hyperthyroidism patients. Once sampling was done, hyperthyroidism patients were given methimazole at a starting dose of 30 mg daily, whereas ophthalmopathy patients were given high-dose intravenous methylprednisolone. The paper describes TCR Vbeta CDR3 sequencing of around 130 peripheral blood samples, made up of approximately 40 ophthalmopathy patients, roughly 75 hyperthyroidism patients and 17 progressor patients.

Amplification of TCR beta CDR3 regions was carried out from RNA transcripts. The TCR CDR3 was subjected to a first round of RT-PCR using the HTBI primer set and the Qiagen OneStep RT-PCR kit. Libraries were constructed in a second round of multiplex PCR, after which size selection and purification were performed. Paired-end sequencing of the libraries was performed with 100 bp reads on an Illumina HiSeq2000. On the study's bioinformatics: SOAPnuke was used to process the raw data, throwing out any read that contained adapters or uncalled bases, had a mean Phred below 15, or lacked an exact constant-primer or identifier match. COPE v1.2.5 was used to merge the high-quality paired reads, and each unique nucleotide sequence was defined as a clonotype. MiTCR v1.1 was used to align clonotypes to the IMGT TRBV, TRBD and TRBJ reference segments. The analysis was restricted to V-J combinations with a frequency above 0.0001, which together covered just over 98% of the repertoires. The TCS score was defined as the ratio of F50 (clonal expansion) to E x V (chaos), calculated using BLOSUM62-based TCRdist between CDR3 peptides within each V-J. Welch's t-statistics and random forest reduced 500 to 550 V-J features to 10 to 15, which were used in a naive Bayes classifier (R e1071). TCRdb redid the processing of the public reads, applying fastp at Q25 and MiXCR, and retained in-frame beta chains. Entries are consolidated by CDR3 protein sequence, retaining the most common genes and DNA. These V and J calls originate from TCRdb's pipeline instead of the authors' own analysis. In all, the sample holds around 280,000 distinct CDR3 sequences, and about an eighth of those were seen once. 7.9% of the sample lies in the top ten.

From the cysteine up to the phenylalanine, the CDR3 has a length of 16 residues. Of the read, only the CDR3 DNA is kept; its 48 bases are in frame from base 1. The germline V gene yields SQVTM for CDR1 and ANQGSEA for CDR2. V is reduced by 1 base and J by 7 bases, leaving a spacing of 20 bases between them. This clonotype appeared many times. Its antigen specificity is not known. Base qualities are missing; no much larger clone stands one base away. Stable Graves' hyperthyroidism was defined as the absence of progression to ophthalmopathy over 18 months of follow-up. Hyperthyroidism patients were newly diagnosed, with disease duration under 2 months, and aged 18 to 65 years. The study excluded patients with uncontrolled infections, other autoimmune diseases, pregnancy or lactation. Diagnoses were established on the basis of clinical symptoms, serum thyroxine and TRAb, thyroid ultrasound, and orbital computed tomography. PBMCs were isolated from about 9.1 ml of fresh peripheral blood by Ficoll-Paque density gradient centrifugation. Trizol reagent was used to extract total RNA, and RNA quality was then checked on an Agilent 2100 Bioanalyzer.

General conclusions and limits of the study: Sample size was not statistically predetermined, and blinding of investigators to group allocation was not performed. Most expanded thyroid clonotypes (frequency above 0.001) were also found in blood, which suggests that blood repertoires may mirror thyroid immune responses. In validation, the model predicted progression to ophthalmopathy with approximately 70% sensitivity and roughly 72% specificity, a median of 6.5 months before onset. A model built on a 13 V-J signature distinguished ophthalmopathy from stable hyperthyroidism, reaching 87.88% sensitivity and under 84% specificity in cross-validation and 80%/75% in testing.

Material: blood. The TCR sequence derives from a woman aged 40 to 55 with Graves' hyperthyroidism. The sequence joins TRBV29-1 to TRBJ2-4; TRBD2 is a possible D gene, resting on 6 matching bases. The CDR3 loop reads CSVEGTRAEGTNIQYF. The DNA is as follows: TGCAGCGTTGAAGGAACAAGGGCGGAGGGAACGAACATTCAGTACTTC.